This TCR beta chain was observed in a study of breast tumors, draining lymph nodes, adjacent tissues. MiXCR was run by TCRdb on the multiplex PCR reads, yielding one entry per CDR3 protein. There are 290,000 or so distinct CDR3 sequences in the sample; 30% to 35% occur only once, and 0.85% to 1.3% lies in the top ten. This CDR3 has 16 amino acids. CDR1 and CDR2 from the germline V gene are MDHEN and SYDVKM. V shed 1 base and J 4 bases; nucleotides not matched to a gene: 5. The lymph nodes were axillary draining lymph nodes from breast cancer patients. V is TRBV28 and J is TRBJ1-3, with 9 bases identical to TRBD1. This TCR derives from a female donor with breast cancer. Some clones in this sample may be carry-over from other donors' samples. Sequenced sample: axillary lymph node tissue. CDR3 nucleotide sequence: TGTGCCAGCAGTTTATCGGGACAGGGCTCCGGAAACACCATATATTTT. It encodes CASSLSGQGSGNTIYF.